These 8 T cell receptor beta chains share one sample of origin, sequenced in a study of T cell responses to AZD1222 COVID-19 vaccine. The repertoire was sequenced with immunoSEQ multiplex PCR; TCRdb's copy has only in-frame clones and lacks some. The repertoire has around 70,000 clones, about 80% of them found once; the top ten carry 9% to 14%. The source material was peripheral blood, sampled on day 0 of AZD1222 vaccination. These receptors came from an adult in good health.

The chain uses TRBV3-1 (or the pseudogene TRBV3-2) and TRBJ2-5, with TRBD2 identical over 9 bases. The CDR3 contains 14 residues. Unmatched junction bases numbered 2, after V lost 4 bases and J lost 2 bases. Germline V gene data show CDR1 as LGHDT and CDR2 as YNNKEL (reference sequence). The DNA of the CDR3 is TGTGCCAGCAGCCGCGCGGGGGGGCAAGAGACCCAGTACTTC. It specifies CASSRAGGQETQYF.

The gene calls are TRBV9 and TRBJ1-4; a possible D gene is TRBD1 (6 bases). V shed 1 base and J shed 12 bases, with 10 bases lying between them. There are 12 residues in the CDR3. Germline lookup yields CDR1 SGDLS and CDR2 YYNGEE. CDR3 loop: CASSVLSGELFF. CDR3 sequence (DNA): TGTGCCAGCAGCGTACTGTCAGGGGAACTGTTTTTT.

The chain recombines TRBV3-1 (or the pseudogene TRBV3-2) with TRBJ2-5; 12 bases match TRBD2. CDR1 is LGHDT and CDR2 is YNNKEL in the germline V gene (reference sequence). The junction had 15 bases not matched to a gene; V was cut back by 4 bases and J by 0 bases. The CDR3 extends over 20 amino acids. This CDR3 is CASSRATSGGFRRNQETQYF. The DNA for the CDR3 is TGTGCCAGCAGCCGAGCCACTAGCGGGGGGTTCCGGAGAAACCAAGAGACCCAGTACTTC.

The chain recombines TRBV11-2 with TRBJ2-7, with D perhaps matching TRBD2 (5 bases). CDR1 and CDR2 from the germline V gene are SGHAT and FQNNGV. The CDR3 has 15 amino acids. V lost 5 bases to trimming and J lost 1 base, with 15 bases between them. The CDR3 is CASSPHPGSSYEQYF. The DNA for the CDR3 is TGTGCCAGCAGCCCACACCCGGGATCATCCTACGAGCAGTACTTC.

CDR3 DNA sequence: TGTGCCAGCAGTTTGGGGACAGGGGGCTGGGATACGCAGTATTTT. Translating gives CASSLGTGGWDTQYF. The V gene is TRBV27, the J gene TRBJ2-3, with 12 bases that match TRBD1. This CDR3 is 15 amino acids long. V shed 3 bases, J shed 6 bases, and the junction held 4 bases outside the gene matches. Germline V gene lookup returns CDR1 MNHEY and CDR2 SMNVEV (reference sequence).

This clone was seen only once. The chain is built from TRBV30 and TRBJ2-1, with TRBD1 matching 7 bases. This CDR3 has 17 amino acids. The V and J ends lost 1 base and 2 bases, in that order; junction bases with no gene match: 11. The germline V gene has CDR1 GTSNPN and CDR2 SVGIG (reference sequence). This CDR3 is CAWSGDRVRFTYNEQFF. CDR3 nucleotides: TGTGCCTGGAGTGGGGACAGAGTACGATTTACCTACAATGAGCAGTTCTTC.

The V gene is TRBV24-1, the J gene TRBJ1-2, with D perhaps TRBD1 (6 bases). Between the trimmed V and J ends, which lost 10 bases and 2 bases, there was a span of 13 bases. The CDR3 length is 13 residues. Germline V gene sequence: CDR1 KGHDR, CDR2 SFDVKD. CDR3 nucleotides: TGTGCCACACGGGGGGGGGCGAACTATGGCTACACCTTC. Amino acid sequence: CATRGGANYGYTF.

J is TRBJ1-1 and V is TRBV10-3, with TRBD1 identical over 9 bases. V shed 2 bases, J shed 8 bases, and the junction held 6 bases outside the gene matches. This CDR3 is built from 14 residues. CDR1 and CDR2 (germline): ENHRY, SYGVKD. The CDR3 loop is CAISEGQGSLEAFF. As DNA, the CDR3 is TGTGCCATCAGTGAGGGACAGGGGAGTTTGGAAGCTTTCTTT.